A selection of T cell receptor beta chains follows, all from one sample in a study of blood T cells in healthy people across ages. MiXCR, applied by TCRdb to the 5' RACE reads, yields one record per CDR3 protein. The table shows about 730,000 distinct CDR3 sequences, with about 42% occurring only once. The sequenced material came from blood. All receptors derive from an older woman in good health. Both conserved end residues are part of each CDR3. Each record gives: V gene, clone size, J gene, D gene, CDR3 DNA, CDR3 protein. D genes are given only for firm matches. A clone size is listed for some rows: how often the clone was seen (once, few, many), or a class if it is expanded.

V gene: TRBV28
clone size: -
J gene: TRBJ2-5
D gene: -
CDR3 DNA: TGTGCCAGCAGTTTCCACAGGGAGGAGACCCAGTACTTC
CDR3 protein: CASSFHREETQYF

V gene: TRBV11-1
clone size: -
J gene: TRBJ2-3
D gene: TRBD2
CDR3 DNA: TGTGTCAGCAGCAGATATAGCGGGAGTGTGACAGATACGCAGTATTTT
CDR3 protein: CVSSRYSGSVTDTQYF

V gene: TRBV18
clone size: few
J gene: TRBJ1-1
D gene: -
CDR3 DNA: TGTGCCAGCTCACCCCGAGGCATGAACACTGAAGCTTTCTTT
CDR3 protein: CASSPRGMNTEAFF

V gene: TRBV7-9
clone size: -
J gene: TRBJ2-3
D gene: -
CDR3 DNA: TGTGCCAACCTCGCGGCTAACACAGATACGCAGTATTTT
CDR3 protein: CANLAANTDTQYF

V gene: TRBV4-3
clone size: many
J gene: TRBJ2-1
D gene: TRBD2
CDR3 DNA: TGCGCCAGCAGCCAAGAAGGGGGACCGGGACTAGCCTACAATGAGCAGTTCTTC
CDR3 protein: CASSQEGGPGLAYNEQFF

V gene: TRBV27
clone size: few
J gene: TRBJ2-1
D gene: TRBD2
CDR3 DNA: TGTGCCGCGGGCGGGAGAGGGAATGAGCAGTTCTTC
CDR3 protein: CAAGGRGNEQFF

V gene: TRBV9
clone size: few
J gene: TRBJ2-5
D gene: TRBD2
CDR3 DNA: TGTGCCAGCAGCGTAGTTGGGACTAGCGGAACGCAAGAGACCCAGTACTTC
CDR3 protein: CASSVVGTSGTQETQYF

V gene: TRBV6-2/TRBV6-3
clone size: -
J gene: TRBJ2-5
D gene: TRBD2
CDR3 DNA: TGTGCCTGCAGTCTAGCGGGGGGACACGAGGGGACCCAGTACTTC
CDR3 protein: CACSLAGGHEGTQYF

V gene: TRBV28
clone size: -
J gene: TRBJ2-4
D gene: TRBD1
CDR3 DNA: TGTGCCAGCAGGACAGGGGGCTTTGTAGACATTCAGTACTTC
CDR3 protein: CASRTGGFVDIQYF

V gene: TRBV28
clone size: -
J gene: TRBJ2-3
D gene: -
CDR3 DNA: TGTGCCAGCAGTTTGAGAGCCCCGGGGCAGCGCGGGAATACGCAGTATTTT
CDR3 protein: CASSLRAPGQRGNTQYF

V gene: TRBV20-1
clone size: -
J gene: TRBJ2-7
D gene: TRBD1
CDR3 DNA: TGCAGTGCCACCACCGACAGGGACTACGAGCAGTACTTC
CDR3 protein: CSATTDRDYEQYF

V gene: TRBV9
clone size: -
J gene: TRBJ2-1
D gene: TRBD2
CDR3 DNA: TGTGCCAGCAGCGTAGGGCTAGCGGGAGCTAATGAGCAGTTCTTC
CDR3 protein: CASSVGLAGANEQFF